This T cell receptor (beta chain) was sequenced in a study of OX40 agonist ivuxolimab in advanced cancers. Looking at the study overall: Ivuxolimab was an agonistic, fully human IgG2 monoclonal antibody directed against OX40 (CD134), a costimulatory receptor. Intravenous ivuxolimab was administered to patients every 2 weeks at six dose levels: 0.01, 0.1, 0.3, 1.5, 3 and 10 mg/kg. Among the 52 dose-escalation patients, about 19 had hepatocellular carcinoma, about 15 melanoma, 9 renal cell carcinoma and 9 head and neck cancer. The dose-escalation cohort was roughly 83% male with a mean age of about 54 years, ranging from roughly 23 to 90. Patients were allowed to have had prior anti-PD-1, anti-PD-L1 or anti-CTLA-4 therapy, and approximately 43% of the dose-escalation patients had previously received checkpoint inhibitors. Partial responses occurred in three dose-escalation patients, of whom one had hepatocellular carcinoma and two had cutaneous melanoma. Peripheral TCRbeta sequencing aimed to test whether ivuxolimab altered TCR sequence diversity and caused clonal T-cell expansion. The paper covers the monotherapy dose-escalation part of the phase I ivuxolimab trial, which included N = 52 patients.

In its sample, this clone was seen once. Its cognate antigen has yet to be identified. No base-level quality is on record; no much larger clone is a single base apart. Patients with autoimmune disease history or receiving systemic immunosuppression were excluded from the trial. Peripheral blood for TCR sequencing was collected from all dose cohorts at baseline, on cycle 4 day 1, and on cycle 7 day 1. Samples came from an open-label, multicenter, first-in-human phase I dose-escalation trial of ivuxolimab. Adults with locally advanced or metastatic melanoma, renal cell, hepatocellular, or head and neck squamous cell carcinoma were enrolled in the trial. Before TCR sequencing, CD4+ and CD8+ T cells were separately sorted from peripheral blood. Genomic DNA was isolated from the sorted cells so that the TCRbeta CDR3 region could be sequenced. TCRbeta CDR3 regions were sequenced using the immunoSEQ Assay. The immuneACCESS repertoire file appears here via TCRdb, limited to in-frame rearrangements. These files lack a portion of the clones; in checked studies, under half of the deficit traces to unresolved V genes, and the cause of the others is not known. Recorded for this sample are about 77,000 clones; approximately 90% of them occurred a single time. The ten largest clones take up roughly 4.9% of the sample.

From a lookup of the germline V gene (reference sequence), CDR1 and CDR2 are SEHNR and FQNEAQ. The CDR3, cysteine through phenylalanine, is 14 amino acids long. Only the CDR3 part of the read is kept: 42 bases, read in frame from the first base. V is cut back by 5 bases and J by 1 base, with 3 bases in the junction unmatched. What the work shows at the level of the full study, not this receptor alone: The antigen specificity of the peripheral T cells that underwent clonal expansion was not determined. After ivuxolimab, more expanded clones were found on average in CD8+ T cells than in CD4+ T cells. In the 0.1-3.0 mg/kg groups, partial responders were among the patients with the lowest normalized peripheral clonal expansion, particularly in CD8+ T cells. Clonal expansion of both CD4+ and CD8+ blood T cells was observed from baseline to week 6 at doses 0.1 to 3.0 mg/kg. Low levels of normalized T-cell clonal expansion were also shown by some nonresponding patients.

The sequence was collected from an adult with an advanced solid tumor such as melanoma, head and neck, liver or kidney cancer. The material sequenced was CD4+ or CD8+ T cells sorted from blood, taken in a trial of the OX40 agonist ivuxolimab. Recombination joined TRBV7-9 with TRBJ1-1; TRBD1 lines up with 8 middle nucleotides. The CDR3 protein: CASSRGQENTEAFF. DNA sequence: TGTGCCAGCAGCCGGGGACAGGAGAACACTGAAGCTTTCTTT. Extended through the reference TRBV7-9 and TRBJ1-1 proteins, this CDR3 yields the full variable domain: DTGVSQNPRHKITKRGQNVTFRCDPISEHNRLYWYRQTLGQGPEFLTYFQNEAQLEKSRLLSDRFSAERPKGSFSTLEIQRTEQGDSAMYLCASSRGQENTEAFFGQGTRLTVV.